These T cell receptor beta chains were read from a single sample in a study of blood T cell repertoires in COVID-19. This table comes from immunoSEQ multiplex PCR, and its TCRdb copy is limited to in-frame clones, with some not included. The sample gives tens of thousands of clones, 85% to 90% of which show up once; roughly 6.7% is in the top ten. Sequencing was performed on peripheral blood. The receptors originated from a human donor with active COVID-19. The donor label of this sample is uncertain. Each CDR3 is given with its conserved first and last residue.

length	V	J	CDR3
15	TRBV5-6	TRBJ1-6	CASSLYTRWSSPLHF
16	TRBV7-3	TRBJ2-7	CASSCGASSGSYEQYF
15	TRBV9	TRBJ2-4	CASSVAGGAKNIQYF
15	TRBV5-6	TRBJ2-3	CASSLGEGSTDTQYF
13	TRBV19	TRBJ1-6	CASSMGGNSPLHF
16	TRBV5-6	TRBJ2-3	CASLLGGLAESDTQYF
15	TRBV7-8	TRBJ2-1	CASSLGGNSYNEQFF
13	TRBV5-1	TRBJ1-2	CASSRIPGDGYTF
11	TRBV5-1	TRBJ2-7	CASHRGYEQYF
16	TRBV27	TRBJ2-6	CASRTGGASGANVLTF
16	TRBV3-1/TRBV3-2	TRBJ2-7	CASSQATTSGIYEQYF
16	TRBV5-1	TRBJ1-1	CASSSRGREVYTEAFF
12	TRBV11-3	TRBJ1-4	CASSLSSEKLFF
17	TRBV27	TRBJ2-7	CASSFSTGTSGRYEQYF
16	TRBV5-1	TRBJ2-7	CASSFGSGTVSYEQYF
18	TRBV29-1	TRBJ2-1	CSVELSDRGFNTYNEQFF
15	TRBV6-4	TRBJ2-1	CASSDSTSGSNEQFF
13	TRBV27	TRBJ1-2	CASSFSGRGGYTF
15	TRBV28	TRBJ2-4	CASSLPDLAKNIQYF
15	TRBV9	TRBJ2-3	CASSARTGNTDTQYF
15	TRBV24-1	TRBJ2-7	CATSDPGQEIYEQYF
15	TRBV9	TRBJ2-7	CASSASGGSSSEQYF
17	TRBV7-2	TRBJ2-1	CASSLTGGGTFYNEQFF
11	TRBV20-1	TRBJ2-3	CSAGAGVQGNF
19	TRBV27	TRBJ1-6	CASSLSRVPGSSYNSPLHF
13	TRBV12-3/TRBV12-4	TRBJ2-7	CASGRRSSYEQYF
15	TRBV6-4	TRBJ2-1	CASSPDPEGYNEQFF
13	TRBV9	TRBJ2-1	CASSGTDYNEQFF
14	TRBV27	TRBJ1-4	CASSSRGASEKLFF
15	TRBV6-5	TRBJ2-1	CASSFRTGGRNEQFF
14	TRBV5-1	TRBJ2-1	CASHLRGGYNEQFF
14	TRBV2	TRBJ2-1	CASSGQGKGHEQFF
15	TRBV5-4	TRBJ2-7	CASSSLAGGIYEQYF
14	TRBV11-2	TRBJ2-7	CASSPQTTSYEQYF
12	TRBV6-5	TRBJ2-5	CASRLYGGAQYF
18	TRBV28	TRBJ2-4	CASSPVRTQTLAKNIQYF
17	TRBV11-3	TRBJ2-1	CASSLDPSSGGYNEQFF
15	TRBV27	TRBJ2-2	CASRRLAGGTGELFF
16	TRBV14	TRBJ1-1	CASSQWNRGFATEAFF
11	TRBV2	TRBJ1-2	CASSEQGGYTF
11	TRBV12-3/TRBV12-4	TRBJ2-1	CASSTYNEQFF
17	TRBV11-2	TRBJ2-7	CASSLGPGTGFSYEQYF
15	TRBV3-1/TRBV3-2	TRBJ1-2	CASSSLGADLYGYTF
11	TRBV20-1	TRBJ1-2	CSAGRTGDYTF
17	TRBV4-1	TRBJ2-3	CASSRGTGGTFSDTQYF
15	TRBV6-6	TRBJ1-1	CASSYLASLNTEAFF
16	TRBV27	TRBJ2-7	CASSFTGLAGPYEQYF
14	TRBV6-1	TRBJ2-5	CASSDFGGQETQYF
12	TRBV27	TRBJ2-2	CASSPGTGELFF
16	TRBV29-1	TRBJ2-7	CSVEYYKRGSSYEQYF